The 25 T cell receptor beta chains below all came from one sample that was sequenced in a study of blood T cells in healthy people across ages. The second PCR ran about 7 to 12 cycles with a sample-barcoded 5' primer and J-beta primers. TCRdb re-called the 5' RACE reads through MiXCR, storing one row per CDR3 protein. Among approximately 360,000 distinct CDR3 sequences listed, approximately 51% were seen once. Sequenced material: blood. These receptor sequences come from a man aged 60 to 69 in good health.

The DNA of the CDR3 is TGTGCCAGCAGTCCCTGGACTAGCGGTGCCTACAATGAGCAGTTCTTC. Translated: CASSPWTSGAYNEQFF. The chain has TRBV28 and TRBJ2-1, with TRBD2 matching 10 bases. The V and J ends lost 5 bases and 2 bases, in that order; junction bases with no gene match: 6. Germline V gene lookup returns CDR1 MDHEN and CDR2 SYDVKM. This CDR3 contains 16 residues. The complete variable domain, with remaining parts taken from reference TRBV28 and TRBJ2-1, reads DVKVTQSSRYLVKRTGEKVFLECVQDMDHENMFWYRQDPGLGLRLIYFSYDVKMKEKGDIPEGYSVSREKKERFSLILESASTNQTSMYLCASSPWTSGAYNEQFFGPGTRLTVL.

This clonotype was seen a handful of times. This chain connects TRBV10-2 to TRBJ2-3, with D perhaps given as TRBD1 or TRBD2 (5 bases each). The germline V gene encodes CDR1 WSHSY and CDR2 SAAADI. Trimming removed 2 bases from V and 2 bases from J, with 8 bases in between. CDR3 length: 14 amino acids. The CDR3 loop is CASSEGGHTDTQYF. DNA for the CDR3: TGCGCCAGCAGTGAGGGGGGTCACACAGATACGCAGTATTTT.

The CDR3 coding sequence is TGTGCCAGCAGTGAGGACAACTATGGCTACACCTTC. This gives the protein CASSEDNYGYTF. The chain is built from TRBV25-1 and TRBJ1-2; D is unclear. The V end lost 3 bases, the J end lost 2 bases, and 4 bases lay between the germline ends. Germline-derived CDR1 and CDR2 are MGHDK and SYGVNS. This CDR3 is built from 12 residues.

The chain carries TRBV28 and TRBJ2-1; TRBD2 aligns across 10 bases. Trimming removed 5 bases from V and 0 bases from J; junction bases left unmatched: 10. The germline V gene has CDR1 MDHEN and CDR2 SYDVKM. The length of the CDR3 is 18 residues. The DNA for the CDR3 is TGTGCCAGCAGTCAACCAGGACTAGCGGAGCACTCCTACAATGAGCAGTTCTTC. This sequence encodes CASSQPGLAEHSYNEQFF.

The chain uses TRBV30 and TRBJ1-2, with TRBD1 as a possible D gene (5 bases). The V and J ends lost 3 bases and 4 bases respectively, with 12 bases between them. The CDR3 loop spans 13 amino acids. Germline CDR1 and CDR2: GTSNPN and SVGIG (reference sequence). The CDR3 DNA sequence: TGTGCCTGGAGCCGGCAGGGAGTCTATGGCTACACCTTC. The encoded protein is CAWSRQGVYGYTF.

This clonotype was detected only a few times. V usage is TRBV4-3 and J usage is TRBJ2-3; D remains unclear. In germline, CDR1 is LGHNA, CDR2 YSLEER. This CDR3 comprises 14 residues. Trimming took off 0 bases at V and 2 bases at J, with 6 bases between the two ends. In DNA, the CDR3 is TGCGCCAGCAGCCAAGATCTAACCACAGATACGCAGTATTTT. This translates into CASSQDLTTDTQYF.

The chain employs TRBV2 and TRBJ2-1, with 7 bases aligning to TRBD1. The CDR3 extends over 14 amino acids. Germline CDR1 SNHLY, CDR2 FYNNEI. V dropped 6 bases and J dropped 1; count of bases not matched to a gene: 3. The CDR3 sequence: CASSGDSSYNEQFF. CDR3 coding DNA: TGTGCCAGCAGCGGGGACAGTTCCTACAATGAGCAGTTCTTC.

The chain joins TRBV27 to TRBJ2-3; 10 bases are shared with TRBD2. The CDR3 is 18 residues long. Germline assignment: CDR1 MNHEY and CDR2 SMNVEV (reference sequence). V was clipped by 1 base and J by 2 bases; unmatched bases: 9. CDR3 sequence (DNA): TGTGCCAGCAGTTTATACCCCAGGACTAGCGGATACACAGATACGCAGTATTTT. Amino acids: CASSLYPRTSGYTDTQYF.

To note about this clonotype: A much larger clone lies one base from this, so it may be a read error. The chain joins TRBV9 to TRBJ2-3; 9 bases are a match to TRBD2. CDR1 and CDR2 from the germline V gene are SGDLS and YYNGEE. J was trimmed by 4 bases and V by 4 bases; bases with no gene match: 10. The CDR3 has 16 residues. The CDR3 here is CASSSPVAGVSDTQYF. CDR3 bases: TGTGCCAGCAGCTCCCCGGTAGCGGGAGTGTCAGATACGCAGTATTTT.

The rearrangement uses TRBV20-1 and TRBJ2-7; perhaps TRBD2 as D (6 bases). The CDR3 length is 13 residues. V was shortened by 6 bases and J by 7 bases, with 19 bases between the two germline ends. Germline values: CDR1 DFQATT, CDR2 SNEGSKA (reference sequence). The CDR3 here is CSAALPGSREQYF. The CDR3 nucleotides are TGCAGTGCGGCCCTTCCCGGGAGCAGGGAGCAGTACTTC.

This chain uses TRBV5-1 with TRBJ2-5; D ambiguous. CDR3 length equals 13 residues. Germline assignment: CDR1 SGHRS and CDR2 YFSETQ. V was trimmed by 3 bases and J by 4 bases, leaving 10 bases between them. CDR3 coding DNA: TGCGCCAGCAGCTGGGCCATCAGAGAGACCCAGTACTTC. It encodes CASSWAIRETQYF.

The chain links TRBV7-9 to TRBJ2-1; the match to TRBD2 covers 8 bases. The J call may be mistaken, given a closer DNA end match to TRBJ2-7. The germline CDR1 and CDR2 sequences are SEHNR and FQNEAQ (reference sequence). The CDR3 spans 15 residues. The CDR3 DNA reads as TGTGCCAGCAGCTTCGCCGTGGGACTAGTAAGCGAGCAGTACTTC. Encoded protein: CASSFAVGLVSEQYF.

This chain uses TRBV9 with TRBJ2-7; D is perhaps TRBD1 or TRBD2 (5 bases each). V shed 4 bases and J shed 4 bases, with 15 bases lying between them. Looked up from germline, CDR1 is SGDLS and CDR2 is YYNGEE. This CDR3 contains 14 residues. The CDR3 sequence: CASSPPGPGYEQYF. The CDR3 DNA reads as TGTGCCAGCAGCCCCCCGGGGCCGGGGTACGAGCAGTACTTC.

The J gene is TRBJ2-7, the V gene TRBV20-1; no clear D. The CDR3 runs to 10 residues. V was trimmed by 6 bases and J by 11 bases, leaving 14 bases between them. Germline V CDR1 and CDR2: DFQATT, SNEGSKA (reference sequence). The CDR3 reads CSAYAYDEYF. In nucleotides, the CDR3 is TGCAGTGCGTATGCGTATGATGAGTACTTC.

The V call is TRBV20-1, the J call TRBJ2-1; TRBD2 might be the D (5 bases). The J call may be faulty, since TRBJ2-7 better matches the DNA end. CDR3 length: 15 amino acids. Germline CDR1 reads DFQATT; CDR2 reads SNEGSKA (reference sequence). The DNA for the CDR3 is TGCAGTGCTAGAGCCAGCGGCCCTTCCTACAATGAGCAGTACTTC. Its protein is CSARASGPSYNEQYF.

The chain is built from TRBV10-1 and TRBJ1-2, with D unresolved. The CDR3 spans 14 residues. The V gene's germline CDR1 is WNHNN and CDR2 SYGVQD (reference sequence). The germline V and J ends were trimmed by 0 bases and 8 bases, with 13 bases remaining between them. The DNA for the CDR3 is TGCGCCAGCAGTGAGTCGGTAGGGAGCGCGGGCTACACCTTC. Encoded protein: CASSESVGSAGYTF.

In this sample, this clonotype turned up a few times. The chain couples TRBV7-2 to TRBJ2-1, with a weak D call TRBD2 (6 bases). Germline-derived CDR1 and CDR2 are SGHTA and FQGNSA. V was cut by 4 bases and J by 6 bases, with 16 bases left in between. The CDR3 is 15 residues long. The CDR3 reads CASSSRETLGNEQFF. CDR3 nucleotides: TGTGCCAGCAGCTCCCGGGAGACGCTTGGCAATGAGCAGTTCTTC.

The CDR3 DNA sequence: TGTGCCAGCAGCCCCCCAGGACTAGCGGCGTTGGGGAATGAGCAGTTCTTC. Translated: CASSPPGLAALGNEQFF. The V gene is TRBV11-2, the J gene TRBJ2-1, with TRBD2 matching 10 bases. This CDR3 has 17 amino acids. J gave up 7 bases and V 5 bases, and 14 bases lay outside the gene matches. The germline gives CDR1 SGHAT, CDR2 FQNNGV. Using reference TRBV11-2 and TRBJ2-1 for the parts outside the CDR3, the full variable domain is EAGVAQSPRYKIIEKRQSVAFWCNPISGHATLYWYQQILGQGPKLLIQFQNNGVVDDSQLPKDRFSAERLKGVDSTLKIQPAKLEDSAVYLCASSPPGLAALGNEQFFGPGTRLTVL.

About this clonotype: The junction shows a germline mismatch at one end, possibly a read error. The chain links TRBV29-1 to TRBJ2-4; 7 bases line up with TRBD1. The J call may be in error: the DNA end matches TRBJ2-7 better. The CDR3 runs to 13 residues. Germline CDR1 and CDR2: SQVTM and ANQGSEA. This CDR3 is CSVRTGVSCEQYF. The CDR3 DNA follows: TGCAGCGTACGGACAGGCGTCTCCTGCGAGCAGTACTTC.

This clonotype was observed a handful of times. The chain is built from TRBV20-1 and TRBJ2-1; no firm D call. Trimming stripped 2 bases from V and 3 bases from J, with 14 bases between. The germline V gene has CDR1 DFQATT and CDR2 SNEGSKA (reference sequence). CDR3 length equals 15 residues. The CDR3 here is CSARSRAPNYNEQFF. CDR3 coding DNA: TGCAGTGCTAGATCCCGAGCGCCTAACTACAATGAGCAGTTCTTC.

The chain employs TRBV11-3 and TRBJ2-3; D may be TRBD1 (6 bases). Germline assignment: CDR1 SGHNT and CDR2 YENEEA. V dropped 1 base and J dropped 0 bases, with 14 bases sitting between them. This CDR3 spans 17 amino acids. The DNA of the CDR3 is TGTGCCAGCAGCTTAGCCAGGACAGTTCATAGCACAGATACGCAGTATTTT. This gives the protein CASSLARTVHSTDTQYF.

This clonotype was seen more than once but under ten times. V and J are TRBV11-3 and TRBJ2-1; maybe TRBD1 (6 bases). Germline values: CDR1 SGHNT, CDR2 YENEEA. The CDR3 is made up of 15 amino acids. The V gene lost 5 bases and the J gene lost 5 bases, with 16 bases spanning the gap. The CDR3 reads CASSQGSGRDNEQFF. CDR3 DNA sequence: TGTGCCAGCAGCCAGGGGTCGGGACGCGACAATGAGCAGTTCTTC.

This clonotype came up once. The gene calls are TRBV7-2 and TRBJ2-3; 7 positions agree with TRBD2. This CDR3 is built from 14 residues. After removal of 6 bases from V and 2 bases from J, the junction contained 5 bases not matched to a gene. Germline CDR1 reads SGHTA; CDR2 reads FQGNSA. The CDR3 coding sequence is TGTGCCAGCAGGCCAGGGAGGGACACAGATACGCAGTATTTT. Its translation: CASRPGRDTDTQYF. The whole variable domain, remainder taken from reference TRBV7-2 and TRBJ2-3, is GAGVSQSPSNKVTEKGKDVELRCDPISGHTALYWYRQSLGQGLEFLIYFQGNSAPDKSGLPSDRFSAERTGGSVSTLTIQRTQQEDSAVYLCASRPGRDTDTQYFGPGTRLTVL.

The rearrangement uses TRBV28 and TRBJ2-5, with 8 bases that match TRBD1. The CDR3 extends over 15 amino acids. The ends lost 4 bases at V and 5 bases at J; junction bases unmatched: 9. Per the germline V gene, CDR1 is MDHEN and CDR2 is SYDVKM. Here the CDR3 DNA reads TGTGCCAGCAGTTCGCAGGGGGCCTCGCGGGAGACCCAGTACTTC. Translating gives CASSSQGASRETQYF. The variable domain in full, with the rest retrieved from reference TRBV28 and TRBJ2-5, is DVKVTQSSRYLVKRTGEKVFLECVQDMDHENMFWYRQDPGLGLRLIYFSYDVKMKEKGDIPEGYSVSREKKERFSLILESASTNQTSMYLCASSSQGASRETQYFGPGTRLLVL.

This clonotype turned up a few times. The CDR3: CASSPGRAREQYF. For the CDR3, the DNA is TGTGCCAGCAGCCCCGGGAGGGCCCGCGAGCAGTACTTC. V is TRBV7-8 and J is TRBJ2-7; 8 nucleotides align to TRBD2. Germline values: CDR1 SGHVS, CDR2 FQNEAQ. This CDR3 is 13 amino acids long. V shed 5 bases, J shed 6 bases, and the junction held 6 bases outside the gene matches.